This TCR beta chain was sequenced in a study of CD8+CD57+ T cells in acquired aplastic anemia. Whoever was chosen for sequencing had shown CD8+CD57+ cell expansion by flow cytometry. All patients had severe acquired aplastic anemia. The study profiled TCR beta VDJ and CDR3 using genomic DNA as template. Using its own MiXCR run on the reads, TCRdb lists one record per CDR3 protein. Among some 120,000 distinct CDR3 sequences, roughly 40% were seen once, and the ten largest hold approximately 2.6%. After removal of 4 bases from V and 4 bases from J, the junction contained 6 bases not matched to a gene. The CDR3 length is 13 residues. The germline V gene encodes CDR1 SQVTM and CDR2 ANQGSEA.

Specimen: sorted CD4+, CD8+, or CD8+CD57+ T cells (not recorded which) from PBMCs. The receptor's source is a human donor with aplastic anemia. The chain uses TRBV29-1 and TRBJ1-1; 7 bases are a match to TRBD1. The CDR3, as DNA: TGCAGCGTTGTACAGGGGACTGTCACTGAAGCTTTCTTT. This sequence encodes CSVVQGTVTEAFF.